Each of the 5 T cell receptor beta chains below was sequenced from the same sample in a study of blood T cell repertoires in COVID-19. Data came from immunoSEQ multiplex PCR; TCRdb stores just in-frame clones and leaves some out. The data contain roughly 99,000 clones, 88% of them singletons. The sequenced sample consisted of peripheral blood. Receptors originate from a man aged 45-65 years with active or convalescent COVID-19.

The chain combines TRBV2 with TRBJ2-3, with 7 bases aligning to TRBD2. Germline CDR1 is SNHLY and CDR2 is FYNNEI. The CDR3 runs 15 residues. V was clipped by 6 bases and J by 2 bases; unmatched bases: 8. CDR3 loop: CASSILADFTDTQYF. In DNA form, the CDR3 reads TGTGCCAGCAGCATCCTAGCGGATTTCACAGATACGCAGTATTTT.

The J gene is TRBJ2-3, the V gene TRBV3-1 (or the pseudogene TRBV3-2), with 12 bases lining up with TRBD2. The germline V gene encodes CDR1 LGHDT and CDR2 YNNKEL (reference sequence). V trimming: 4 bases; J trimming: 5 bases; junction bases outside the gene matches: 7. The length of the CDR3 is 16 residues. The CDR3 coding sequence is TGTGCCAGCAGCCTCCGACTAGCGGGAGTTAAAGATACGCAGTATTTT. This sequence encodes CASSLRLAGVKDTQYF.

The gene calls are TRBV28 and TRBJ1-1; TRBD1 is a possible D gene (5 bases). CDR3 size: 13 residues. Trimming removed 7 bases from V and 0 bases from J, with 9 bases in between. CDR1 and CDR2 (germline): MDHEN, SYDVKM. The CDR3 DNA sequence: TGTGCCAGCACTTTGGACATGAACACTGAAGCTTTCTTT. This encodes CASTLDMNTEAFF.

This chain joins TRBV2 and TRBJ2-5; no clear D. V was trimmed by 11 bases and J by 2 bases, leaving 15 bases between them. The CDR3 is 13 amino acids. Per germline, CDR1 SNHLY and CDR2 FYNNEI. The CDR3 region has the DNA TGTGCCGTCAAGACAACCCGGCAAGAGACCCAGTACTTC. Amino acid sequence: CAVKTTRQETQYF.

CDR3 residues: CASSPRVFDEQYF. CDR3 DNA: TGTGCCAGCAGCCCCAGGGTTTTCGACGAGCAGTACTTC. This rearrangement joins TRBV7-9 to TRBJ2-7; tentatively, D is TRBD1 (5 bases). The CDR3 covers 13 residues. V lost 5 bases to trimming and J lost 5 bases, with 13 bases between them. The germline V gene has CDR1 SEHNR and CDR2 FQNEAQ (reference sequence).